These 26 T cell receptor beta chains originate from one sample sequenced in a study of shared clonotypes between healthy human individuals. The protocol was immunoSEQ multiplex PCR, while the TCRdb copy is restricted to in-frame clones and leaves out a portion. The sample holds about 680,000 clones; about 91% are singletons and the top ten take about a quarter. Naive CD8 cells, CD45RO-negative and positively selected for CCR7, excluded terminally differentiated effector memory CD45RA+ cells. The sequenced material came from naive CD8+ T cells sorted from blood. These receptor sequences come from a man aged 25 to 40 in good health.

CDR3 loop: CASSARGTGRDTEAFF. The CDR3 bases are TGTGCCAGCAGCGCTCGTGGGACAGGGAGGGACACTGAAGCTTTCTTT. V and J are TRBV9 and TRBJ1-1; 9 nucleotides line up with TRBD1. The V gene end was trimmed by 3 bases and the J gene end by 3 bases; junction bases not matched to a gene: 9. CDR3 length: 16 amino acids. The V gene's germline CDR1 is SGDLS and CDR2 YYNGEE. The whole variable domain, filled in from reference TRBV9 and TRBJ1-1, reads DSGVTQTPKHLITATGQRVTLRCSPRSGDLSVYWYQQSLDQGLQFLIQYYNGEERAKGNILERFSAQQFPDLHSELNLSSLELGDSALYFCASSARGTGRDTEAFFGQGTRLTVV.

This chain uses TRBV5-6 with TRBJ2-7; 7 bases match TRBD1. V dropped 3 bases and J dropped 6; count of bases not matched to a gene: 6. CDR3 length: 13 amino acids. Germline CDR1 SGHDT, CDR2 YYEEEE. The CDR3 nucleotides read TGTGCCAGCAGCTCCGACAGGGTAGGCGAGCAGTACTTC. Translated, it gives CASSSDRVGEQYF.

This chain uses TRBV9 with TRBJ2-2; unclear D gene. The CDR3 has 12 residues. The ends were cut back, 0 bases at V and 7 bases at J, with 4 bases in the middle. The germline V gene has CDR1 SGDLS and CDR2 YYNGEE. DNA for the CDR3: TGTGCCAGCAGCGTAGTAGTCGGGGAGCTGTTTTTT. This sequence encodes CASSVVVGELFF.

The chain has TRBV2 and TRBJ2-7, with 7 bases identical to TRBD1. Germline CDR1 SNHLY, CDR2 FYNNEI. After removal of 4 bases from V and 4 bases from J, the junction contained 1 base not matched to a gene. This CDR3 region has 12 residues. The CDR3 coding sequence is TGTGCCAGCAGTGGGGACAGTTACGAGCAGTACTTC. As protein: CASSGDSYEQYF.

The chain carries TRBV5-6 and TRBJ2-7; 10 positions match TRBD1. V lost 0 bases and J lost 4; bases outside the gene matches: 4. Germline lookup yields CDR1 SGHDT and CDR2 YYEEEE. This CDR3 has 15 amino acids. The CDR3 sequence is CASSLGGQGLYEQYF. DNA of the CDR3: TGTGCCAGCAGCTTGGGGGGACAGGGGTTGTACGAGCAGTACTTC.

DNA for the CDR3: TGTGCCAGTAGTATCGGACTAGCGGGAGGTAGGCATACGCAGTATTTT. Translating gives CASSIGLAGGRHTQYF. This chain uses TRBV19 with TRBJ2-3; 14 nucleotides match TRBD2. The CDR3 is made up of 16 amino acids. Trimming cost V 3 bases and J 7 bases; bases outside gene matches: 6. Germline assignment: CDR1 LNHDA and CDR2 SQIVND (reference sequence).

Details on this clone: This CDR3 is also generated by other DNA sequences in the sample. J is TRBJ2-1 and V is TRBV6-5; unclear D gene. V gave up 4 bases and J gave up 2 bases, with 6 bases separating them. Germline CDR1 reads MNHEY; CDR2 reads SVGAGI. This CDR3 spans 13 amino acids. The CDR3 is CASSSGPYNEQFF. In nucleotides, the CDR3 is TGTGCCAGCAGTTCCGGGCCCTACAATGAGCAGTTCTTC.

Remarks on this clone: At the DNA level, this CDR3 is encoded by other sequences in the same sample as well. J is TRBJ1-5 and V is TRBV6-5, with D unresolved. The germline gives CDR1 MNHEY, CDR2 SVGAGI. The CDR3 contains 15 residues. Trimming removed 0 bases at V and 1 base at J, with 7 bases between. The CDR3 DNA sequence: TGTGCCAGCAGTTACTCAGCTGGCAGCAATCAGCCCCAGCATTTT. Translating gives CASSYSAGSNQPQHF.

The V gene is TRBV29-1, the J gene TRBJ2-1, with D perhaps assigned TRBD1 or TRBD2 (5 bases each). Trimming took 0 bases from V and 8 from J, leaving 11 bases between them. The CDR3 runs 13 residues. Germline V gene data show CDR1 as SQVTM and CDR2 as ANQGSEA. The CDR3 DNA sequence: TGCAGCGTTGAAGATCGGGACGGCTATGAGCAGTTCTTC. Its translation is CSVEDRDGYEQFF.

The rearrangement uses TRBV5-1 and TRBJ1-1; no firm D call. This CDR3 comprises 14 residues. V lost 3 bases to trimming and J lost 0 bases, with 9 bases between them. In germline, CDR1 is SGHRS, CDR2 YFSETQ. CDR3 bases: TGCGCCAGCAGCTGGACCGGGGTGAACACTGAAGCTTTCTTT. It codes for CASSWTGVNTEAFF.

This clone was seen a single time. In nucleotides, the CDR3 is TGTGCCAGCAGTGACAGGTTCATGGCGCAGTATTTT. Its translation is CASSDRFMAQYF. The chain employs TRBV2 and TRBJ2-3; the D is unclear. Per the germline V gene, CDR1 is SNHLY and CDR2 is FYNNEI. V was pared by 3 bases and J by 10 bases, with 11 bases between. The CDR3 covers 12 residues.

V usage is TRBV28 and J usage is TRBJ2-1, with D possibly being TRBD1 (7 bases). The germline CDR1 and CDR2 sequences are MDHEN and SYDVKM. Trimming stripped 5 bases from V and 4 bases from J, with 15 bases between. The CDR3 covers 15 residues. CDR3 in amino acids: CASSLPQGGYNEQFF. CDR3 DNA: TGTGCCAGCAGTCTCCCTCAGGGGGGATACAATGAGCAGTTCTTC.

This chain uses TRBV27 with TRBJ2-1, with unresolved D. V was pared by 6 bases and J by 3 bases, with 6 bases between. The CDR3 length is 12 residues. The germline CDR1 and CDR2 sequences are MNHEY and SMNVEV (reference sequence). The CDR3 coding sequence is TGTGCCAGCAGCAGTAACTACAATGAGCAGTTCTTC. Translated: CASSSNYNEQFF.

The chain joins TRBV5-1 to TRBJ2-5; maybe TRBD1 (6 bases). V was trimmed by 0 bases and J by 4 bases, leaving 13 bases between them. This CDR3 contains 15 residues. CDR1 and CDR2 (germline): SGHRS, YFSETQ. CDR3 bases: TGCGCCAGCAGCTTGGTTGAGGGCAGGGGAGAGACCCAGTACTTC. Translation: CASSLVEGRGETQYF.

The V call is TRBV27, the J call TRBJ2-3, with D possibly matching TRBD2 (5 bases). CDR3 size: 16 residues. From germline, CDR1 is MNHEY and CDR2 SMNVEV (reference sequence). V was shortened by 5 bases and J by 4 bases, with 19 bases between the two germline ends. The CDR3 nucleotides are TGTGCCAGCAGTCCCCTAGGTCACAACGGGGCAGATACGCAGTATTTT. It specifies CASSPLGHNGADTQYF.

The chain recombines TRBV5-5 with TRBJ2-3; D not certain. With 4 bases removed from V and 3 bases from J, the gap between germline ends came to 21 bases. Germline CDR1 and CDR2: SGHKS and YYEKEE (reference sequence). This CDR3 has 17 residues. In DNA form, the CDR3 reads TGTGCCAGCAGCCCTCAAAGCCTTGCCTCCTTTACAGATACGCAGTATTTT. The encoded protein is CASSPQSLASFTDTQYF.

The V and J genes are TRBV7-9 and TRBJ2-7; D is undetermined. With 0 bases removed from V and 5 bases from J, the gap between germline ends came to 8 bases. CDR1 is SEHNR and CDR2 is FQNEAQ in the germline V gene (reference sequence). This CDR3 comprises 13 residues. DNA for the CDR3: TGTGCCAGCAGCTTAGCGCGGATGGACGAGCAGTACTTC. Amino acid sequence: CASSLARMDEQYF.

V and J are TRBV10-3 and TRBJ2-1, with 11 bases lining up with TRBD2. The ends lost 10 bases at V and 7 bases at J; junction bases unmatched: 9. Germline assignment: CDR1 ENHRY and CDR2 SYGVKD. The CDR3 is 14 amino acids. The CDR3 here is CASTSGSAFNEQFF. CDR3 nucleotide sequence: TGTGCCAGTACTAGCGGGAGCGCCTTTAATGAGCAGTTCTTC.

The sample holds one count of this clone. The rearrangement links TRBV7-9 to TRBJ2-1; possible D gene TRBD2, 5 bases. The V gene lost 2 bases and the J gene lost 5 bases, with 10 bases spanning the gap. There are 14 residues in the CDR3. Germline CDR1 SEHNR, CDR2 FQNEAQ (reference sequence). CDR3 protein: CASSLLIGNNEQFF. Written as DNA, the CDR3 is TGTGCCAGCAGCTTACTTATCGGGAACAATGAGCAGTTCTTC.

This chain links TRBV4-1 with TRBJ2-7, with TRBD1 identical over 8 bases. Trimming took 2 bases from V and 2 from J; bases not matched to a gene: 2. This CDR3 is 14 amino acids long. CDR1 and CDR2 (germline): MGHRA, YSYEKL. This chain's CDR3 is CASSQRTGTYEQYF. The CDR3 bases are TGCGCCAGCAGCCAACGGACAGGGACCTACGAGCAGTACTTC.

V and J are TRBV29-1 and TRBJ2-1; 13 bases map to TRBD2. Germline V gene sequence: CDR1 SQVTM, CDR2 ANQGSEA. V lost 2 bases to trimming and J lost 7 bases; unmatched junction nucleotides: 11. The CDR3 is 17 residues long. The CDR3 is CSVEPPWGLAGRNEQFF. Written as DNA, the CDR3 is TGCAGCGTTGAACCCCCCTGGGGACTAGCGGGAAGGAATGAGCAGTTCTTC.

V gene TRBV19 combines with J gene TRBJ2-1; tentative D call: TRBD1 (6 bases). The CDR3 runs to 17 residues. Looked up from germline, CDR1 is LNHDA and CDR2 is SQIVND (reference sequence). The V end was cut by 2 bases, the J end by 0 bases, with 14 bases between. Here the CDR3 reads CASSIQIQGSSYNEQFF. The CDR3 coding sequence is TGTGCCAGTAGTATACAAATTCAGGGGAGCTCCTACAATGAGCAGTTCTTC. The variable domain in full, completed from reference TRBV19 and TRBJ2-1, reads DGGITQSPKYLFRKEGQNVTLSCEQNLNHDAMYWYRQDPGQGLRLIYYSQIVNDFQKGDIAEGYSVSREKKESFPLTVTSAQKNPTAFYLCASSIQIQGSSYNEQFFGPGTRLTVL.

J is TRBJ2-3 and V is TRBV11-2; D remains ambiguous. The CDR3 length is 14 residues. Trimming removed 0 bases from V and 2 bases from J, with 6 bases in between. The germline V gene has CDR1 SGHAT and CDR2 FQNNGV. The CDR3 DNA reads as TGTGCCAGCAGCTTAGAGGGCCCCACAGATACGCAGTATTTT. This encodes CASSLEGPTDTQYF.

The CDR3 DNA is TGTGCCAGCAGCCCATCGACAGGGTACTACAATGAGCAGTTCTTC. Encoded protein: CASSPSTGYYNEQFF. The chain combines TRBV5-4 with TRBJ2-1; 7 bases align to TRBD1. Losses at the gene ends were 4 bases for V and 3 bases for J; bases not matched to a gene: 7. CDR3 length: 15 residues. Germline CDR1 SGHNT, CDR2 YYREEE (reference sequence).

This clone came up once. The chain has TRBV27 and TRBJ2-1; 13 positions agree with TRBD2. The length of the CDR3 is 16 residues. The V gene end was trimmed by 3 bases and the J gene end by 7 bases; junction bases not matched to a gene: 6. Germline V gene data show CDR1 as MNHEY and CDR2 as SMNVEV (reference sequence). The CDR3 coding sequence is TGTGCCAGCAGTTTCCTACTAGCGGGAGGGCCAAATGAGCAGTTCTTC. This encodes CASSFLLAGGPNEQFF.

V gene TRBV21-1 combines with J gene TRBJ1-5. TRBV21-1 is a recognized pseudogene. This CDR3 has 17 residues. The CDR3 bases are TGTGCCAGCAGCCCGATTCCGACCTGGGATGTTAATCAGCCCCAGCATTTT. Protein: CASSPIPTWDVNQPQHF.